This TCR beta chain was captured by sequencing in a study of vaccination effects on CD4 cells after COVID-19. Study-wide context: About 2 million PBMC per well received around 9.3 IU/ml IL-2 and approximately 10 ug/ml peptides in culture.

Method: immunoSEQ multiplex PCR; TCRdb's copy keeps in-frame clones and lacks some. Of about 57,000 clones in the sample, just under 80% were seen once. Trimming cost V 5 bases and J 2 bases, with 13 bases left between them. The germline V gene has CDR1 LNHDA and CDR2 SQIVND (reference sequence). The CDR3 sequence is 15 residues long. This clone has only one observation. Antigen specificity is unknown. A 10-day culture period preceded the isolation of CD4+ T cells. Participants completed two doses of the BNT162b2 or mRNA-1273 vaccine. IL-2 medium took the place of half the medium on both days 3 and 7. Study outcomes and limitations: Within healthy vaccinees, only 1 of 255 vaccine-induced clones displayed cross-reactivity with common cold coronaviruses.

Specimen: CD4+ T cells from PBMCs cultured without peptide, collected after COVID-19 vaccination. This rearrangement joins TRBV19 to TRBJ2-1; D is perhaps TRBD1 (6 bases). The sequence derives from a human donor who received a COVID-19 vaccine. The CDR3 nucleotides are TGTGCCAGTAGTCTCCGCCGGACAGCCTACAATGAGCAGTTCTTC. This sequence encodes CASSLRRTAYNEQFF.